This TCR beta chain was found in a study of T cells expressing NK-cell markers. As for the study in general: Seven of eight sequenced donors tested HCMV-seropositive; one tested seronegative. Findings of the study overall: Roughly 1.0-8% of CD8+ T cells in a handful of donors belonged to dominant NKG2C+ clonotypes.

TCRdb reprocessed the 5' RACE reads, keeping one entry per CDR3 protein, no DNA. The ten most abundant clones cover about 7.1% of a sample with about 450,000 distinct CDR3 sequences. Germline V gene data show CDR1 as MNHEY and CDR2 as SVGEGT. The CDR3 has 14 amino acids. A word on this clonotype: The antigen remains unidentified.

This rearrangement joins TRBV6-2 or TRBV6-3 to TRBJ2-1; TCRdb calls TRBD1, which cannot be checked without DNA. The sequenced sample consisted of blood T cells: a sorted CD56 or NKG2C T cell subset, CD4+ or CD8+ T cells, or bulk PBMC T cells (not recorded which). This TCR was recovered from a woman between 18 and 75 years old in good health. The CDR3 region is CASSYPDRNNEQFF.